Presented here are 23 T cell receptor beta chains from one specimen sequenced in a study of T cells in Graves' hyperthyroidism and ophthalmopathy. Researchers took RNA transcripts and amplified the TCR beta CDR3 regions from them. In the first-round RT-PCR of the TCR CDR3, the HTBI primer set was used. MiXCR was run by TCRdb on the multiplex PCR reads, yielding one entry per CDR3 protein. The sample holds around 690,000 distinct CDR3 sequences; approximately 15% are singletons and the top ten take around a sixth. The sample was blood. The receptors originated from a man in his forties or fifties with Graves' hyperthyroidism.

The sample holds many counts of this clonotype. The V call is TRBV7-9, the J call TRBJ2-7, with TRBD2 matching over 9 bases. Per germline, CDR1 SEHNR and CDR2 FQNEAQ (reference sequence). V gave up 4 bases and J gave up 2 bases; unmatched junction bases: 3. This CDR3 has 14 residues. CDR3 in amino acids: CASSSTSGTYEQYF. The CDR3 bases are TGTGCCAGCAGCTCGACTAGCGGAACCTACGAGCAGTACTTC.

This clonotype was seen many times. This rearrangement joins TRBV10-3 to TRBJ2-1, with 12 bases fitting TRBD1. The germline V gene has CDR1 ENHRY and CDR2 SYGVKD. V shed 6 bases and J 0 bases; nucleotides not matched to a gene: 12. This CDR3 comprises 19 residues. The CDR3 region is CAIRVGDRGLGTSYNEQFF. In nucleotides, the CDR3 is TGTGCCATCAGAGTGGGGGACAGGGGGCTTGGAACCTCCTACAATGAGCAGTTCTTC.

This clonotype was detected once. One base away lies a much larger clone, so this may be a sequencing read error. The rearrangement uses TRBV6-1 and TRBJ1-2, with 7 bases that match TRBD1. After removal of 7 bases from V and 1 base from J, the junction contained 6 bases not matched to a gene. The CDR3 is 14 residues long. CDR1 MNHNS and CDR2 SASEGT come from the germline V gene. CDR3 residues: CASTGTAYNYGYTF. The CDR3 DNA sequence: TGTGCCAGCACTGGGACAGCTTATAACTATGGCTACACCTTC.

This clonotype was detected a few times. The genes are TRBV5-5 and TRBJ1-4; D unclear. This CDR3 region has 15 residues. Germline CDR1 is SGHKS and CDR2 is YYEKEE (reference sequence). Trimming took 0 bases from V and 3 from J, leaving 9 bases between them. CDR3 residues: CASSLAPGPNEKLFF. For the CDR3, the DNA is TGTGCCAGCAGCTTGGCCCCGGGTCCTAATGAAAAACTGTTTTTT. The full variable domain, completed using reference TRBV5-5 and TRBJ1-4, is DAGVTQSPTHLIKTRGQQVTLRCSPISGHKSVSWYQQVLGQGPQFIFQYYEKEERGRGNFPDRFSARQFPNYSSELNVNALLLGDSALYLCASSLAPGPNEKLFFGSGTQLSVL.

In its sample, this clonotype was seen many times. This rearrangement joins TRBV6-6 to TRBJ2-5; D ambiguous. Germline V gene lookup returns CDR1 MNHNY and CDR2 SVGAGI (reference sequence). Trimming took 0 bases from V and 5 from J, leaving 4 bases between them. CDR3 length: 12 amino acids. This chain's CDR3 is CASSYSGETQYF. DNA for the CDR3: TGTGCCAGCAGTTACTCGGGCGAGACCCAGTACTTC.

About this clonotype itself: A much larger clone differs from this one at a single base, so this may be a read error. The chain joins TRBV27 to TRBJ1-1; D is unresolved. V shed 5 bases and J shed 9 bases, with 13 bases lying between them. The CDR3 has 12 amino acids. CDR1 MNHEY and CDR2 SMNVEV come from the germline V gene (reference sequence). This CDR3 reads CASSESRQKAFF. The DNA of the CDR3 is TGTGCCAGCAGTGAGTCCCGGCAGAAAGCTTTCTTT.

This clonotype was detected a few times. This chain joins TRBV5-1 and TRBJ1-5, with D possibly TRBD1 on 5 matching bases. Germline V gene data show CDR1 as SGHRS and CDR2 as YFSETQ. This CDR3 contains 14 residues. Trimming took 4 bases from V and 6 from J, leaving 14 bases between them. The CDR3 DNA reads TGCGCCAGCAGCCGAAGAGGAGGGGCTCAGCCCCAGCATTTT. It translates to CASSRRGGAQPQHF.

The table lists this clonotype with many counts. The rearrangement uses TRBV3-1 and TRBJ1-2; 7 positions match TRBD1. The CDR3 consists of 15 residues. Germline CDR1 reads LGHDT; CDR2 reads YNNKEL (reference sequence). With V trimmed by 0 bases and J by 6 bases, 7 bases remained unmatched. For the CDR3, the DNA is TGTGCCAGCAGCCAAGATGCGCAGGGGGTTAATGGCTACACCTTC. Its translation: CASSQDAQGVNGYTF.

This clonotype was detected many times. This rearrangement joins TRBV2 to TRBJ1-5; D remains ambiguous. Germline values: CDR1 SNHLY, CDR2 FYNNEI. The CDR3 has 15 amino acids. The V and J ends lost 4 bases and 3 bases respectively, with 13 bases between them. The chain's CDR3 is CASSVPTAYNQPQHF. CDR3 coding DNA: TGTGCCAGCAGTGTTCCCACAGCTTACAATCAGCCCCAGCATTTT.

There are many counts of this clonotype. This chain connects TRBV29-1 to TRBJ1-1; D unresolved. V was cut by 4 bases and J by 4 bases, with 16 bases left in between. This CDR3 is built from 14 residues. Germline CDR1 is SQVTM and CDR2 is ANQGSEA. CDR3 region: CSVVATNGGTEAFF. The CDR3 nucleotides read TGCAGCGTTGTGGCAACTAACGGAGGCACTGAAGCTTTCTTT. The full variable domain, rest sourced from reference TRBV29-1 and TRBJ1-1, is SAVISQKPSRDICQRGTSLTIQCQVDSQVTMMFWYRQQPGQSLTLIATANQGSEATYESGFVIDKFPISRPNLTFSTLTVSNMSPEDSSIYLCSVVATNGGTEAFFGQGTRLTVV.

This clonotype was counted ten times or more. CDR3 amino acids: CASSEFYGYTF. For the CDR3, the DNA is TGTGCCAGCAGTGAATTCTATGGCTACACCTTC. The gene calls are TRBV2 and TRBJ1-2, with unresolved D. CDR1 SNHLY and CDR2 FYNNEI come from the germline V gene. The CDR3 length is 11 residues. Trimming took off 2 bases at V and 4 bases at J, with 2 bases between the two ends.

This clonotype showed up many times. This chain links TRBV5-5 with TRBJ2-2; 8 bases map to TRBD2. Looked up from germline, CDR1 is SGHKS and CDR2 is YYEKEE (reference sequence). There are 15 residues in the CDR3. The trim removed 0 bases at V and 3 bases at J, leaving 1 base unmatched. The CDR3 DNA sequence: TGTGCCAGCAGCTTGGACGGGAGGGACACCGGGGAGCTGTTTTTT. It translates to CASSLDGRDTGELFF. The entire variable domain, with the rest obtained from reference TRBV5-5 and TRBJ2-2, is as follows: DAGVTQSPTHLIKTRGQQVTLRCSPISGHKSVSWYQQVLGQGPQFIFQYYEKEERGRGNFPDRFSARQFPNYSSELNVNALLLGDSALYLCASSLDGRDTGELFFGEGSRLTVL.

On this clonotype itself: A much larger clone lies a single base off, so this may be a read error. CDR3 coding DNA: TGTGCCAGCAGTCCTTCCGGGACAGGCATCTTCCAAGCGACCCAGTACTTC. Amino acid sequence: CASSPSGTGIFQATQYF. J is TRBJ2-5 and V is TRBV27; 8 positions agree with TRBD1. Germline-derived CDR1 and CDR2 are MNHEY and SMNVEV (reference sequence). The CDR3 runs 17 residues.

There are many counts of this clonotype. The V call is TRBV28, the J call TRBJ2-1; 7 bases are a match to TRBD2. Germline CDR1 is MDHEN and CDR2 is SYDVKM. The CDR3 totals 16 residues. V was pared by 2 bases and J by 6 bases, with 10 bases of the junction left unmatched. CDR3 sequence (DNA): TGTGCCAGCAGTTTAACAATAGGCGGGAGCGTCAATGAGCAGTTCTTC. It codes for CASSLTIGGSVNEQFF.

This clonotype was observed at least ten times. This chain uses TRBV27 with TRBJ2-1; D is unclear. There are 16 residues in the CDR3. Germline V gene lookup returns CDR1 MNHEY and CDR2 SMNVEV (reference sequence). Trimming left V 0 bases short and J 0 bases short, with 9 bases between. CDR3 nucleotides: TGTGCCAGCAGTTTATCAAGAGGAAGCTCCTACAATGAGCAGTTCTTC. As protein: CASSLSRGSSYNEQFF.

The chain has TRBV9 and TRBJ2-7, with no clear D. The ends were cut back, 4 bases at V and 2 bases at J, with 13 bases in the middle. Germline V CDR1 and CDR2: SGDLS, YYNGEE. The CDR3 consists of 14 residues. This CDR3 reads CASSLLYNPYEQYF. The CDR3 region has the DNA TGTGCCAGCAGCCTGTTATACAACCCCTACGAGCAGTACTTC. The full variable domain, completed using reference TRBV9 and TRBJ2-7, is DSGVTQTPKHLITATGQRVTLRCSPRSGDLSVYWYQQSLDQGLQFLIQYYNGEERAKGNILERFSAQQFPDLHSELNLSSLELGDSALYFCASSLLYNPYEQYFGPGTRLTVT.

The rearrangement uses TRBV28 and TRBJ2-1, with 9 positions matching TRBD2. Germline CDR1 is MDHEN and CDR2 is SYDVKM. The V gene end was trimmed by 7 bases and the J gene end by 8 bases; junction bases not matched to a gene: 12. CDR3 length: 15 amino acids. The CDR3: CASNFGTSRIYEQFF. In DNA, the CDR3 is TGTGCCAGCAATTTCGGGACTAGCCGGATATATGAGCAGTTCTTC.

This clonotype showed up just a few times. V gene TRBV29-1 combines with J gene TRBJ1-1; TRBD1 is a possible D gene (5 bases). Germline loops: CDR1 SQVTM, CDR2 ANQGSEA. The CDR3 has 13 residues. The ends were cut back, 7 bases at V and 8 bases at J, with 20 bases in the middle. The CDR3 reads CSGFGGRGIEAFF. For the CDR3, the DNA is TGCAGCGGATTTGGGGGGAGAGGGATAGAAGCTTTCTTT.

This clonotype was seen a handful of times. As DNA, the CDR3 is TGCAGCGTTGATGTAGGGACTGGCCGGGGAGAGACCCAGTACTTC. This encodes CSVDVGTGRGETQYF. This chain connects TRBV29-1 to TRBJ2-5, with D possibly matching TRBD2 (6 bases). Germline lookup yields CDR1 SQVTM and CDR2 ANQGSEA. The CDR3 contains 15 residues. V lost 3 bases and J 4 bases, leaving 18 bases between the germline ends.

The chain couples TRBV19 to TRBJ1-1; D gene ambiguous. The length of the CDR3 is 13 residues. Germline V lookup: CDR1 LNHDA, CDR2 SQIVND (reference sequence). V was pared by 5 bases and J by 1 base, with 8 bases between. DNA for the CDR3: TGTGCCAGTAGTGTGATCAAGAACACTGAAGCTTTCTTT. It translates to CASSVIKNTEAFF.

This clonotype appeared many times. The rearrangement links TRBV28 to TRBJ2-1, with 8 bases matching TRBD2. There are 17 residues in the CDR3. The germline gives CDR1 MDHEN, CDR2 SYDVKM. V gave up 7 bases and J gave up 6 bases; unmatched junction bases: 17. CDR3 residues: CASKVGASGWGVNEQFF. The CDR3, as DNA: TGTGCCAGCAAAGTGGGGGCTAGCGGGTGGGGGGTCAATGAGCAGTTCTTC. Full variable domain (remainder filled in from reference TRBV28 and TRBJ2-1): DVKVTQSSRYLVKRTGEKVFLECVQDMDHENMFWYRQDPGLGLRLIYFSYDVKMKEKGDIPEGYSVSREKKERFSLILESASTNQTSMYLCASKVGASGWGVNEQFFGPGTRLTVL.

This clonotype has ten or more counts. The chain combines TRBV28 with TRBJ1-5; no firm D call. V shed 3 bases and J shed 9 bases, with 6 bases lying between them. The CDR3 is made up of 11 amino acids. The V gene's germline CDR1 is MDHEN and CDR2 SYDVKM. CDR3 sequence: CASSFRWPQHF. CDR3 coding DNA: TGTGCCAGCAGTTTTAGGTGGCCCCAGCATTTT.

CDR3 amino acids: CASSPVAGDNSPLHF. The CDR3 bases are TGTGCCAGCTCACCTGTTGCAGGGGATAATTCACCCCTCCACTTT. The V gene is TRBV18, the J gene TRBJ1-6; D is possibly TRBD1 (6 bases). The V end lost 3 bases, the J end lost 5 bases, and 11 bases lay between the germline ends. This CDR3 has 15 amino acids. Germline V gives CDR1 KGHSH, CDR2 LQKENI. Full variable domain (outside the CDR3, taken from reference TRBV18 and TRBJ1-6): NAGVMQNPRHLVRRRGQEARLRCSPMKGHSHVYWYRQLPEEGLKFMVYLQKENIIDESGMPKERFSAEFPKEGPSILRIQQVVRGDSAAYFCASSPVAGDNSPLHFGNGTRLTVT.